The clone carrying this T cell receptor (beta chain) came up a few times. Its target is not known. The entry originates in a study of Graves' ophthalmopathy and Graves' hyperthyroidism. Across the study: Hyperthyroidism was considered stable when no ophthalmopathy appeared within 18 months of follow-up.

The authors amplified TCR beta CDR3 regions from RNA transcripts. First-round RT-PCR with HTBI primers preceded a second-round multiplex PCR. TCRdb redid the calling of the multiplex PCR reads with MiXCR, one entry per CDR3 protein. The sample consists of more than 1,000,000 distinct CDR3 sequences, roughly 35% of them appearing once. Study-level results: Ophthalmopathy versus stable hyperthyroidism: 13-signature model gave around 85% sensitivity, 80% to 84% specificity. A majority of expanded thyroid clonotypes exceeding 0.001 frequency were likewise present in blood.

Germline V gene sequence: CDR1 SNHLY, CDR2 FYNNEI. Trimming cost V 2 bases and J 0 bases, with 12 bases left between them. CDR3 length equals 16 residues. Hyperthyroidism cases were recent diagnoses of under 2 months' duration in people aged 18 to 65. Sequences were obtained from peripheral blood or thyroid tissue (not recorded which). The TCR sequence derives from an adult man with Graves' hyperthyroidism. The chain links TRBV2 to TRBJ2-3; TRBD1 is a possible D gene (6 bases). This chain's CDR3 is CASSETRGISTDTQYF. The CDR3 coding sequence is TGTGCCAGCAGTGAAACTAGGGGGATTAGCACAGATACGCAGTATTTT. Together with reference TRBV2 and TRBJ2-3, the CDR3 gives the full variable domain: EPEVTQTPSHQVTQMGQEVILRCVPISNHLYFYWYRQILGQKVEFLVSFYNNEISEKSEIFDDQFSVERPDGSNFTLKIRSTKLEDSAMYFCASSETRGISTDTQYFGPGTRLTVL.